The T cell receptor (beta chain) under discussion was sequenced for a study of blood T cell repertoires in COVID-19. Study background: COVID-19 samples collected from the United States, Italy and Spain covered acute and convalescent phases.

The CDR3 totals 15 residues. V lost 0 bases and J lost 1, with 10 bases in between. Germline-derived CDR1 and CDR2 are SGHRS and YFSETQ. Original processing methods: Amplification from reference gene primers served as the basis for estimated nucleated cell counts. Generated by immunoSEQ multiplex PCR, the TCRdb table keeps only in-frame clones and is missing some. V, J and clone size were drawn from that table, and D and trimming were deduced from the DNA. The sample lists about 160,000 clones; 90% were seen once. The chain joins TRBV5-1 to TRBJ1-1; D remains unclear. The receptor was isolated from a man between 60 and 75 years old with active or convalescent COVID-19. The sample taken for sequencing was peripheral blood. The CDR3 sequence is CASSLGGNANTEAFF. In nucleotides, the CDR3 is TGCGCCAGCAGCTTGGGAGGAAATGCGAACACTGAAGCTTTCTTT.